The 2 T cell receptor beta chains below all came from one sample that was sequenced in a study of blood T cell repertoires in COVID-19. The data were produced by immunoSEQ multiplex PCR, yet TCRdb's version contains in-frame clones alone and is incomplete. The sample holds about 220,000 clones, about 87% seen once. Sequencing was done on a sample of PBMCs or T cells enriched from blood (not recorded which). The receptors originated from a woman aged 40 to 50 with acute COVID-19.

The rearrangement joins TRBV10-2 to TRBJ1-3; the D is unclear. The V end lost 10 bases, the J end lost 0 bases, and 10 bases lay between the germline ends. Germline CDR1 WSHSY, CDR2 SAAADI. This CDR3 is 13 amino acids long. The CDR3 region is CATFPVSGNTIYF. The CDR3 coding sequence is TGCGCCACCTTTCCCGTCTCTGGAAACACCATATATTTT.

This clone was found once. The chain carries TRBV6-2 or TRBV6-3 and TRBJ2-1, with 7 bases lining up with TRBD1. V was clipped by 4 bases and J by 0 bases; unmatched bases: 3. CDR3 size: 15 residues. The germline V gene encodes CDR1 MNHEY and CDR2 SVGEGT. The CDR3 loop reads CASSSTGSSYNEQFF. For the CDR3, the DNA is TGTGCCAGCAGTTCGACAGGGAGCTCCTACAATGAGCAGTTCTTC.